Presented here are 13 T cell receptor beta chains from one specimen sequenced in a study of cytomegalovirus exposure and HLA in healthy donors. The PCR employed 60 Vbeta primers together with 13 Jbeta primers. The method was immunoSEQ multiplex PCR; TCRdb's version includes in-frame clones alone and lacks a portion of them. The sample has 150,000 to 200,000 clones; more than 85% are singletons. The specimen sequenced was PBMCs. The origin of the receptors is a young woman in good health and CMV-seronegative.

V gene TRBV7-6 combines with J gene TRBJ2-7; tentative D call: TRBD1 (6 bases). The CDR3 length is 12 residues. V lost 1 base, J lost 12 bases, and 13 bases lay in between. Germline V gene data show CDR1 as SGHVS and CDR2 as FNYEAQ. The DNA for the CDR3 is TGTGCCAGCAGCTTAGAAACAGGGCCCCGGTACTTC. Protein product: CASSLETGPRYF.

The chain has TRBV5-1 and TRBJ2-6; TRBD1 aligns across 7 bases. The J segment lost 0 bases and the V segment lost 4 bases, leaving 10 bases of the junction unmatched. The CDR3 runs 18 residues. CDR1 is SGHRS and CDR2 is YFSETQ in the germline V gene. CDR3 sequence: CASSPSRDRFSGANVLTF. Written as DNA, the CDR3 is TGCGCCAGCAGCCCGTCCCGGGACAGATTCTCTGGGGCCAACGTCCTGACTTTC.

The sample holds a few counts of this clone. This sequence joins TRBV11-2 and TRBJ2-3; D gene ambiguous. Trimming pared 4 bases from V and 2 bases from J, leaving 4 bases between. The CDR3 runs 12 residues. Germline assignment: CDR1 SGHAT and CDR2 FQNNGV. Written as DNA, the CDR3 is TGTGCCAGCAGCTCCAACACAGATACGCAGTATTTT. Its protein product is CASSSNTDTQYF. Variable domain in full (rest from reference TRBV11-2 and TRBJ2-3): EAGVAQSPRYKIIEKRQSVAFWCNPISGHATLYWYQQILGQGPKLLIQFQNNGVVDDSQLPKDRFSAERLKGVDSTLKIQPAKLEDSAVYLCASSSNTDTQYFGPGTRLTVL.

The chain employs TRBV25-1 and TRBJ1-2; unclear D gene. Deletions cut 2 bases from V and 9 bases from J, with 10 bases between. CDR3 length equals 12 residues. The germline V gene has CDR1 MGHDK and CDR2 SYGVNS. CDR3 DNA: TGTGCCAGCAGTGAAACGGGATTAAGCTACACCTTC. It translates to CASSETGLSYTF.

This chain uses TRBV2 with TRBJ2-4; 8 bases map to TRBD2. Trimming took 9 bases from V and 4 from J; bases not matched to a gene: 8. CDR3 length equals 14 residues. Germline CDR1 and CDR2: SNHLY and FYNNEI. CDR3: CASARVAGKNIQYF. In DNA form, the CDR3 reads TGTGCCAGTGCGAGGGTAGCGGGGAAAAACATTCAGTACTTC.

V usage is TRBV2 and J usage is TRBJ1-2; D is perhaps TRBD1 (5 bases). The CDR3 consists of 14 residues. V dropped 2 bases and J dropped 4 bases, with 11 bases sitting between them. Germline V gene sequence: CDR1 SNHLY, CDR2 FYNNEI. The CDR3 coding sequence is TGTGCCAGCAGTGAAAGGGGTAGCTCCTATGGCTACACCTTC. Amino acid sequence: CASSERGSSYGYTF.

This clone appeared a few times. The chain recombines TRBV18 with TRBJ2-5; D remains ambiguous. Per germline, CDR1 KGHSH and CDR2 LQKENI. This CDR3 is built from 15 residues. The V and J ends lost 2 bases and 1 base respectively, with 11 bases between them. The CDR3 sequence is CASSPSSPTQETQYF. The CDR3 DNA reads TGTGCCAGCTCACCATCGAGCCCAACCCAAGAGACCCAGTACTTC.

The chain is built from TRBV19 and TRBJ1-2; D is uncertain. V lost 5 bases and J 4 bases, leaving 11 bases between the germline ends. Germline V gene lookup returns CDR1 LNHDA and CDR2 SQIVND (reference sequence). The CDR3 length is 13 residues. The chain's CDR3 is CASSQRGGYGYTF. The CDR3, as DNA: TGTGCCAGTAGTCAGCGGGGAGGCTATGGCTACACCTTC.

This chain links TRBV5-8 with TRBJ1-5; TRBD1 might be the D (6 bases). V was shortened by 5 bases and J by 6 bases, with 12 bases between the two germline ends. Germline assignment: CDR1 SGHTS and CDR2 YDEGEE. The CDR3 is made up of 13 amino acids. CDR3 amino acids: CASRAQGVQPQHF. The CDR3 coding sequence is TGTGCCAGCAGGGCACAGGGAGTTCAGCCCCAGCATTTT. The variable domain in full, with the rest retrieved from reference TRBV5-8 and TRBJ1-5, is EAGVTQSPTHLIKTRGQQATLRCSPISGHTSVYWYQQALGLGLQFLLWYDEGEERNRGNFPPRFSGRQFPNYSSELNVNALELEDSALYLCASRAQGVQPQHFGDGTRLSIL.

V gene TRBV10-3 combines with J gene TRBJ2-6, with a possible D match to TRBD1 (6 bases). The CDR3 loop spans 16 amino acids. V shed 6 bases and J shed 7 bases, with 19 bases lying between them. The germline V gene encodes CDR1 ENHRY and CDR2 SYGVKD. CDR3 loop: CAISLTGMSGANVLTF. DNA of the CDR3: TGTGCCATCAGCCTTACAGGGATGAGTGGTGCCAACGTCCTGACTTTC.

This sequence joins TRBV6-1 and TRBJ2-7; D call uncertain. The germline V gene has CDR1 MNHNS and CDR2 SASEGT. The CDR3 has 12 amino acids. V lost 7 bases and J 0 bases, leaving 7 bases between the germline ends. In DNA form, the CDR3 reads TGTGCCAGCAATCCTAACTCCTACGAGCAGTACTTC. Its protein is CASNPNSYEQYF.

This chain links TRBV6-1 with TRBJ1-5, with TRBD1 matching 7 bases. Germline V gene lookup returns CDR1 MNHNS and CDR2 SASEGT. Germline trimming cut 8 bases from V and 2 bases from J; bases unmatched to any gene: 6. The CDR3 covers 14 residues. The CDR3 coding sequence is TGTGCCAGCCGGGACGGGACAGGCAATCAGCCCCAGCATTTT. This codes for CASRDGTGNQPQHF.

This sequence joins TRBV2 and TRBJ2-5; TRBD2 aligns across 8 bases. CDR1 and CDR2 (germline): SNHLY, FYNNEI. The CDR3 is made up of 12 amino acids. The V and J ends lost 9 bases and 5 bases, in that order; junction bases with no gene match: 5. The CDR3 here is CASAGGEETQYF. In DNA, the CDR3 is TGTGCCAGTGCGGGGGGTGAGGAGACCCAGTACTTC.